The rows below give T cell receptor beta chains drawn from one sample of a study of cytomegalovirus exposure and HLA in healthy donors. Some clones are missing from TCRdb's copy, which holds only in-frame ones; the method was immunoSEQ multiplex PCR. The sample spans 65,000 to 85,000 clones; the ten largest clones claim 1.3% to 1.5%. The sequenced material came from PBMCs. The receptors derive from a woman between 55 and 75 years old in good health and CMV-seronegative. Both conserved end residues are part of each CDR3. D genes are given only for firm matches.

d_gene	v_gene	j_gene	CDR3aa	CDR3nt
-	TRBV7-3	TRBJ1-2	CASSYYGGANRTNYGYTF	TGTGCCAGCAGCTACTACGGGGGGGCCAACAGAACTAACTATGGCTACACCTTC
-	TRBV6-5	TRBJ1-1	CAGSYSGSDTEAFF	TGTGCCGGCAGTTACTCAGGGAGCGACACTGAAGCTTTCTTT
TRBD2	TRBV6-5	TRBJ2-7	CASSYWRGGTYEQYF	TGTGCCAGCAGTTACTGGCGGGGGGGGACCTACGAGCAGTACTTC
-	TRBV18	TRBJ2-7	CASSPPGHPLSYEQYF	TGTGCCAGCTCACCCCCGGGACACCCTCTTTCCTACGAGCAGTACTTC
TRBD2	TRBV7-9	TRBJ2-5	CASSLAGTSGSQETQYF	TGTGCCAGCAGCTTAGCGGGGACTAGCGGGAGCCAAGAGACCCAGTACTTC
-	TRBV5-4	TRBJ2-3	CASSLGTTSIGQYF	TGTGCCAGCAGCTTGGGGACTACTTCAATTGGGCAGTATTTT
TRBD2	TRBV19	TRBJ2-5	CASSPGLAAKGETQYF	TGTGCCAGTAGTCCAGGACTAGCGGCAAAAGGAGAGACCCAGTACTTC
-	TRBV6-5	TRBJ2-7	CASSSVRKNYEQYF	TGTGCCAGCAGCTCCGTGAGGAAGAACTACGAGCAGTACTTC
TRBD1	TRBV7-2	TRBJ2-1	CASSSRSGTGAIMHEQFF	TGTGCCAGCAGCTCCAGATCCGGGACAGGGGCTATAATGCATGAGCAGTTCTTC
-	TRBV29-1	TRBJ2-3	CSVGEAVTDTQYF	TGCAGCGTTGGGGAGGCGGTCACAGATACGCAGTATTTT
-	TRBV18	TRBJ2-7	CASSPPSFSYEQYF	TGTGCCAGCTCACCCCCCTCTTTCTCCTACGAGCAGTACTTC
-	TRBV7-9	TRBJ2-7	CASRGSEQYF	TGTGCCAGCCGGGGATCCGAGCAGTACTTC
TRBD1	TRBV10-1	TRBJ2-5	CASSESDRGETQYF	TGCGCCAGCAGTGAGTCGGACAGGGGGGAGACCCAGTACTTC
-	TRBV10-1	TRBJ2-5	CASSESGGTPKETQYF	TGCGCCAGCAGTGAGTCGGGAGGGACACCCAAAGAGACCCAGTACTTC
TRBD2	TRBV19	TRBJ2-7	CASSTGLAEEYEQYF	TGTGCCAGTAGTACAGGACTAGCGGAGGAATACGAGCAGTACTTC
TRBD1	TRBV10-3	TRBJ2-1	CAVTGGETYNEQFF	TGTGCCGTGACAGGGGGCGAGACGTACAATGAGCAGTTCTTC
TRBD2	TRBV27	TRBJ2-3	CASSFLAGVGDTQYF	TGTGCCAGCAGTTTCCTAGCGGGAGTAGGAGATACGCAGTATTTT
TRBD2	TRBV7-2	TRBJ2-7	CASSEGLAGDNEQYF	TGTGCCAGCAGCGAAGGACTAGCGGGAGACAACGAGCAGTACTTC
-	TRBV19	TRBJ2-5	CASSISSQETQYF	TGTGCCAGTAGTATTAGTAGTCAAGAGACCCAGTACTTC
TRBD2	TRBV28	TRBJ2-7	CASSPREREDEQYF	TGTGCCAGCAGTCCCCGGGAGCGGGAGGACGAGCAGTACTTC
-	TRBV30	TRBJ1-1	CAWSGARLSEAFF	TGTGCCTGGAGTGGTGCGCGATTATCTGAAGCTTTCTTT
TRBD2	TRBV28	TRBJ2-7	CASSGTNEAYEQYF	TGTGCCAGCAGTGGGACTAACGAAGCCTACGAGCAGTACTTC
-	TRBV9	TRBJ2-5	CASSVGGVGETQYF	TGTGCCAGCAGCGTAGGGGGGGTAGGGGAGACCCAGTACTTC
-	TRBV4-3	TRBJ1-2	CASSQGAWGGHYGYTF	TGCGCCAGCAGCCAAGGTGCTTGGGGGGGCCACTATGGCTACACCTTC
-	TRBV10-1	TRBJ2-2	CASKQSWNTGELFF	TGCGCCAGCAAACAGAGTTGGAACACCGGGGAGCTGTTTTTT
-	TRBV5-4	TRBJ1-4	CASSLWGGVKLFF	TGTGCCAGCAGCTTGTGGGGAGGGGTGAAACTGTTTTTT
-	TRBV2	TRBJ2-1	CASSEAGGINEQFF	TGTGCCAGCAGTGAAGCGGGAGGAATCAATGAGCAGTTCTTC
-	TRBV5-5	TRBJ1-4	CASRVQGDEKLFF	TGTGCCAGCAGGGTACAGGGCGATGAAAAACTGTTTTTT
TRBD1	TRBV7-6	TRBJ2-2	CASSLAPSTGGIDTGELFF	TGTGCCAGCAGCTTAGCCCCCTCGACAGGGGGCATTGACACCGGGGAGCTGTTTTTT
-	TRBV11-3	TRBJ1-2	CASSSSLPLFNYGYTF	TGTGCCAGCAGCTCGTCACTCCCTCTTTTTAACTATGGCTACACCTTC
-	TRBV10-1	TRBJ2-3	CASSPGDTDTQYF	TGCGCCAGCAGCCCGGGGGACACAGATACGCAGTATTTT
TRBD2	TRBV30	TRBJ2-7	CAWSKLAESYEQYF	TGTGCCTGGAGTAAACTAGCGGAGTCCTACGAGCAGTACTTC
-	TRBV7-3	TRBJ2-2	CASSPGFRSTGELFF	TGTGCCAGCAGCCCCGGGTTTAGATCGACCGGGGAGCTGTTTTTT
-	TRBV27	TRBJ2-3	CASTQTGFTDTQYF	TGTGCCAGCACCCAAACAGGGTTTACGGATACGCAGTATTTT
TRBD2	TRBV10-3	TRBJ2-7	CATKAGGDAYEQYF	TGTGCCACCAAGGCGGGAGGGGATGCCTACGAGCAGTACTTC